Each of the 15 T cell receptor beta chains below was sequenced from the same sample in a study of cytomegalovirus exposure and HLA in healthy donors. PCR used 60 Vbeta primers and 13 Jbeta primers. Profiled with immunoSEQ multiplex PCR; TCRdb holds only in-frame clones, not every one. The repertoire holds 130,000 to 150,000 clones, less than 10% seen once, with over 1.5% in the top ten. Sequenced material: PBMCs. The origin of the receptors is a male donor in good health and CMV-seronegative.

DNA for the CDR3: TGTGCCAGCAGTTACTCGAGAAGCACAGATACGCAGTATTTT. Translating it yields CASSYSRSTDTQYF. V is TRBV6-5 and J is TRBJ2-3; no clear D gene. CDR1 is MNHEY and CDR2 is SVGAGI in the germline V gene. The CDR3 runs to 14 residues. The V gene lost 0 bases and the J gene lost 0 bases, with 4 bases spanning the gap.

This clone turned up a few times. The chain couples TRBV4-1 to TRBJ1-5, with D possibly TRBD1 on 5 matching bases. Trimming removed 1 base at V and 8 bases at J, with 12 bases between. Germline assignment: CDR1 MGHRA and CDR2 YSYEKL. The CDR3 extends over 14 amino acids. The CDR3 DNA reads as TGCGCCAGCAGCCAAGTGGTAGGGGTAGAGCCCCAGCATTTT. This codes for CASSQVVGVEPQHF.

Only a few counts were recorded for this clone. This chain links TRBV7-3 with TRBJ2-6; D call uncertain. Trimming shortened V by 5 bases and J by 4 bases, and 12 bases separated the two germline ends. The CDR3 totals 15 residues. The germline V gene encodes CDR1 SGHTA and CDR2 FQGTGA. CDR3 in amino acids: CASSPSWAGANVLTF. Written as DNA, the CDR3 is TGTGCCAGCAGCCCATCATGGGCCGGGGCCAACGTCCTGACTTTC.

To note about this clone: The final CDR3 position lacks the conserved phenylalanine or tryptophan, pointing to a likely read error. The DNA is left out, because the CDR3 cannot be placed on it with certainty; the CDR3 is given as TCRdb lists it. V is TRBV30 and J is TRBJ1-4. The CDR3 sequence runs 14 residues, both termini included. Germline-derived CDR1 and CDR2 are GTSNPN and SVGIG (reference sequence). CDR3 in amino acids: CAWRRRGTGEKMFL.

This clone has just a few counts. The chain uses TRBV5-4 and TRBJ2-7, with 13 bases matching TRBD2. Per germline, CDR1 SGHNT and CDR2 YYREEE (reference sequence). The CDR3 extends over 16 amino acids. J lost 0 bases, V lost 4 bases, and 4 bases had no gene match. The CDR3 reads CASSIRTSGSSYEQYF. The CDR3 nucleotides are TGTGCCAGCAGCATCCGGACTAGCGGGAGCTCCTACGAGCAGTACTTC. Based on the CDR3 plus reference TRBV5-4 and TRBJ2-7, the full variable domain is ETGVTQSPTHLIKTRGQQVTLRCSSQSGHNTVSWYQQALGQGPQFIFQYYREEENGRGNFPPRFSGLQFPNYSSELNVNALELDDSALYLCASSIRTSGSSYEQYFGPGTRLTVT.

The chain carries TRBV28 and TRBJ2-2; TRBD2 aligns across 9 bases. From germline, CDR1 is MDHEN and CDR2 SYDVKM. This CDR3 is 16 amino acids long. Trimming took 4 bases from V and 4 from J; bases not matched to a gene: 7. The CDR3 loop is CASSWSGRGGTGELFF. CDR3 in DNA: TGTGCCAGCAGTTGGTCCGGGCGGGGGGGCACCGGGGAGCTGTTTTTT.

This clone came up a few times. This chain connects TRBV6-1 to TRBJ2-5; D is perhaps TRBD2 (6 bases). Germline values: CDR1 MNHNS, CDR2 SASEGT. The CDR3 loop spans 14 amino acids. Trimming shortened V by 4 bases and J by 6 bases, and 15 bases separated the two germline ends. CDR3 DNA: TGTGCCAGCAGTGTGATGGCGGGAATGCAGACCCAGTACTTC. Translation: CASSVMAGMQTQYF.

V and J are TRBV10-3 and TRBJ2-2; D remains ambiguous. V gave up 5 bases and J gave up 1 base, with 5 bases separating them. The germline V gene has CDR1 ENHRY and CDR2 SYGVKD. The CDR3 runs to 13 residues. As DNA, the CDR3 is TGTGCCATCAGTCCAGAGAACACCGGGGAGCTGTTTTTT. The encoded protein is CAISPENTGELFF.

The gene calls are TRBV5-8 and TRBJ1-4; D not resolved. This CDR3 has 12 residues. Germline CDR1 and CDR2: SGHTS and YDEGEE. The V gene lost 5 bases and the J gene lost 7 bases, with 9 bases spanning the gap. The CDR3 loop is CASSFVPEKLFF. The CDR3 DNA is TGTGCCAGCAGTTTCGTCCCTGAAAAACTGTTTTTT.

CDR3 sequence (DNA): TGTGCCAGCGGCCGAGGAGCGGGGGCATACAATGAGCAGTTCTTC. Its protein is CASGRGAGAYNEQFF. The chain combines TRBV27 with TRBJ2-1; 8 bases are shared with TRBD2. The CDR3 runs 15 residues. Germline V gene lookup returns CDR1 MNHEY and CDR2 SMNVEV (reference sequence). Unmatched junction bases numbered 10, after V lost 8 bases and J lost 4 bases.

The chain is built from TRBV28 and TRBJ2-7, with 9 nucleotides matching TRBD1. The CDR3 extends over 15 amino acids. Germline CDR1 and CDR2: MDHEN and SYDVKM. J gave up 6 bases and V 5 bases, and 11 bases lay outside the gene matches. CDR3 region: CASSLSGTGYGEQYF. The CDR3 DNA sequence: TGTGCCAGCAGTCTGTCCGGGACAGGGTACGGCGAGCAGTACTTC.

This clone was seen more than once but under ten times. J is TRBJ2-1 and V is TRBV29-1; TRBD2 matches 7 bases. V lost 4 bases and J lost 6; bases outside the gene matches: 6. Germline values: CDR1 SQVTM, CDR2 ANQGSEA. This CDR3 is built from 13 residues. The CDR3 bases are TGCAGCGTTGGCGGGAGCACTACCAATGAGCAGTTCTTC. This encodes CSVGGSTTNEQFF.

The chain carries TRBV6-4 and TRBJ2-2, with D unclear. The CDR3 runs to 13 residues. CDR1 MRHNA and CDR2 SNTAGT come from the germline V gene. The V end lost 0 bases, the J end lost 7 bases, and 6 bases lay between the germline ends. This chain's CDR3 is CASSDSTFGELFF. CDR3 DNA: TGTGCCAGCAGTGACTCCACTTTCGGGGAGCTGTTTTTT.

The rearrangement uses TRBV5-4 and TRBJ2-7; perhaps TRBD2 as D (6 bases). The CDR3 loop spans 15 amino acids. Germline V lookup: CDR1 SGHNT, CDR2 YYREEE (reference sequence). V was clipped by 4 bases and J by 5 bases, with 19 bases between them. CDR3 coding DNA: TGTGCCAGCAGCCTGCCGGGGGTGAGGGTGGACGAGCAGTACTTC. Residues: CASSLPGVRVDEQYF.

This clone was recorded a few times. The chain carries TRBV9 and TRBJ2-5, with D perhaps matching TRBD2 (6 bases). Germline V gene lookup returns CDR1 SGDLS and CDR2 YYNGEE. V was clipped by 5 bases and J by 9 bases, with 20 bases between them. This CDR3 has 14 residues. CDR3: CASSGGTEGTAQYF. In DNA, the CDR3 is TGTGCCAGCAGTGGGGGGACGGAAGGTACGGCCCAGTACTTC.